This section outlines one TCR beta chain sequence together with its context. Its target is unknown. The patients, who ranged from 18 to 65 in age, presented with newly diagnosed hyperthyroidism lasting under 2 months. Any symptoms of ophthalmopathy came after the first hyperthyroidism diagnosis, from which the blood sample dates. PBMCs came from 10 ml fresh peripheral blood. Amplified TCR beta CDR3 regions came from RNA transcripts. TCR CDR3 regions were first amplified by RT-PCR with HTBI primers. TCRdb re-derived calls from the multiplex PCR reads in MiXCR, one entry per CDR3 protein. The sample lists about 270,000 distinct CDR3 sequences, less than 30% occurring once. The data belong to a study of T cells in Graves' hyperthyroidism and ophthalmopathy. Findings and limits, study-wide: Patients with ophthalmopathy were separated from those with stable hyperthyroidism by a 13 V-J model.

Trimming stripped 2 bases from V and 0 bases from J, with 16 bases between. The CDR3 loop spans 17 amino acids. Germline V CDR1 and CDR2: MNHNS, SASEGT. The receptor was isolated from a man aged 35 to 55 with Graves' hyperthyroidism that later progressed to Graves' ophthalmopathy. The sequencing sample was made of blood. This chain connects TRBV6-1 to TRBJ1-1; D remains ambiguous. In DNA form, the CDR3 reads TGTGCCAGCAGTGAACGATTTCTGTCAGGTGTGAACACTGAAGCTTTCTTT. This encodes CASSERFLSGVNTEAFF.